The next 32 T cell receptor beta chains were all read from a single sample in a study of T cells in Graves' hyperthyroidism and ophthalmopathy (dated by TCRdb to between 2018 and 2020). The library was built by means of multiplex PCR. Sequencing instrument: Illumina HiSeq 2000. Amplification of TCR beta CDR3 regions was carried out from RNA transcripts. The TCR CDR3 was subjected to a first round of RT-PCR using the HTBI primer set and the Qiagen OneStep RT-PCR kit. TCRdb passed the public sequencing reads through fastp at Q25 and MiXCR, retaining productive beta sequences. Each record represents a unique CDR3 protein, reported with the most common genes and DNA among its rows. This sample comprises about 640,000 distinct CDR3 sequences, 13% to 15% of them detected only once. Of the sample, around 13% falls within the top ten clones. The specimen was blood. All receptors derive from a woman between 50 and 59 years old with Graves' ophthalmopathy.

In this sample, this clonotype turned up many times. The rearrangement links TRBV9 to TRBJ1-1; 7 nucleotides line up with TRBD1. The CDR3 loop spans 13 amino acids. V lost 4 bases and J lost 4; bases outside the gene matches: 4. Germline CDR1 reads SGDLS; CDR2 reads YYNGEE. The CDR3 DNA sequence: TGTGCCAGCAGCCAGGGACAGCGCACTGAAGCTTTCTTT. Encoded protein: CASSQGQRTEAFF.

This clonotype appeared a few times. CDR3 residues: CSVEAISGGNEQFF. The CDR3 DNA reads TGCAGCGTTGAGGCGATTAGCGGGGGTAATGAGCAGTTCTTC. The chain employs TRBV29-1 and TRBJ2-1; 9 nucleotides align to TRBD2. Germline CDR1 SQVTM, CDR2 ANQGSEA. The CDR3 extends over 14 amino acids. Trimming cost V 3 bases and J 7 bases; bases outside gene matches: 7.

This clonotype was recorded many times. This sequence joins TRBV7-6 and TRBJ1-1; D remains unclear. CDR3 length: 19 amino acids. Germline V gives CDR1 SGHVS, CDR2 FNYEAQ. V lost 4 bases and J 0 bases, leaving 24 bases between the germline ends. CDR3 sequence (DNA): TGTGCCAGCAGCTCCCTACGTAAGGAGAACCACAGAATGAACACTGAAGCTTTCTTT. Protein product: CASSSLRKENHRMNTEAFF.

The chain is built from TRBV4-3 and TRBJ2-2; D might be TRBD2 (5 bases). Germline V gene lookup returns CDR1 LGHNA and CDR2 YSLEER. The CDR3 spans 16 residues. V was shortened by 0 bases and J by 6 bases, with 14 bases between the two germline ends. This CDR3 is CASSQEVTGRAGELFF. The CDR3 DNA is TGCGCCAGCAGCCAAGAGGTGACGGGAAGGGCCGGGGAGCTGTTTTTT.

This clonotype was detected only a few times. In DNA form, the CDR3 reads TGCAGTGCTAGAGATCGAAACGAGCAGTACTTC. It codes for CSARDRNEQYF. The chain uses TRBV20-1 and TRBJ2-7; no clear D. The CDR3 runs 11 residues. Germline V CDR1 and CDR2: DFQATT, SNEGSKA (reference sequence). Trimming took 0 bases from V and 5 from J, leaving 5 bases between them.

This clonotype was seen many times. The chain recombines TRBV20-1 with TRBJ2-3, with 10 bases that match TRBD2. Per the germline V gene, CDR1 is DFQATT and CDR2 is SNEGSKA (reference sequence). The CDR3 extends over 12 amino acids. Losses at the gene ends were 6 bases for V and 11 bases for J; bases not matched to a gene: 8. CDR3: CSATGTSVGQYF. CDR3 in DNA: TGCAGTGCAACCGGGACTAGCGTCGGGCAGTATTTT.

The V gene is TRBV19, the J gene TRBJ2-1, with 13 bases that match TRBD2. V was clipped by 3 bases and J by 4 bases; unmatched bases: 9. Germline-derived CDR1 and CDR2 are LNHDA and SQIVND (reference sequence). The length of the CDR3 is 18 residues. The CDR3 region is CASSIWTSGSGEYNEQFF. The CDR3, as DNA: TGTGCCAGTAGTATCTGGACTAGCGGGAGTGGGGAGTACAATGAGCAGTTCTTC. The full variable domain, its missing parts supplied by reference TRBV19 and TRBJ2-1, is DGGITQSPKYLFRKEGQNVTLSCEQNLNHDAMYWYRQDPGQGLRLIYYSQIVNDFQKGDIAEGYSVSREKKESFPLTVTSAQKNPTAFYLCASSIWTSGSGEYNEQFFGPGTRLTVL.

This clonotype was observed many times. The V and J genes are TRBV29-1 and TRBJ2-1; D is undetermined. Germline V gene data show CDR1 as SQVTM and CDR2 as ANQGSEA. Trimming stripped 1 base from V and 8 bases from J, with 3 bases between. The CDR3 is made up of 10 amino acids. CDR3 amino acids: CSVEAYEQFF. The CDR3 region has the DNA TGCAGCGTTGAAGCGTATGAGCAGTTCTTC.

This clonotype was seen a few times. V and J are TRBV5-4 and TRBJ2-7; D perhaps matches TRBD1 (5 bases). The germline CDR1 and CDR2 sequences are SGHNT and YYREEE (reference sequence). V was trimmed by 4 bases and J by 3 bases, leaving 17 bases between them. This CDR3 spans 15 amino acids. The CDR3 sequence is CASSPQGSYYYEQYF. CDR3 sequence (DNA): TGTGCCAGCAGCCCCCAGGGCAGTTACTACTACGAGCAGTACTTC.

The gene calls are TRBV30 and TRBJ2-3, with a weak D call TRBD2 (5 bases). CDR3 size: 13 residues. Germline assignment: CDR1 GTSNPN and CDR2 SVGIG (reference sequence). Trimming left V 0 bases short and J 5 bases short, with 9 bases between. DNA for the CDR3: TGTGCCTGGAGTGTACTAGGAGGAGATACGCAGTATTTT. Protein sequence: CAWSVLGGDTQYF. The full variable domain, with the rest looked up from reference TRBV30 and TRBJ2-3, is SQTIHQWPATLVQPVGSPLSLECTVEGTSNPNLYWYRQAAGRGLQLLFYSVGIGQISSEVPQNLSASRPQDRQFILSSKKLLLSDSGFYLCAWSVLGGDTQYFGPGTRLTVL.

The chain links TRBV11-1 to TRBJ2-3, with unresolved D. Looked up from germline, CDR1 is SGHAT and CDR2 is FQDESV (reference sequence). The CDR3 is made up of 16 amino acids. Trimming cost V 1 base and J 4 bases, with 15 bases left between them. The CDR3 coding sequence is TGTGCCAGCAGCTTAGTTGCTAGTTGGTCTTCAGATACGCAGTATTTT. This sequence encodes CASSLVASWSSDTQYF.

About this clonotype itself: This may come from a read error, since a much larger clone is one base off. The rearrangement uses TRBV28 and TRBJ1-4; TRBD1 is a possible D gene (5 bases). With 2 bases removed from V and 6 bases from J, the gap between germline ends came to 13 bases. Germline V CDR1 and CDR2: MDHEN, SYDVKM. The CDR3 runs to 15 residues. The CDR3 spells CASSLPQGADEKLFF. The DNA for the CDR3 is TGTGCCAGCAGTTTACCCCAGGGCGCTGATGAAAAACTGTTTTTT. Looking up the rest from reference TRBV28 and TRBJ1-4 gives the full variable domain: DVKVTQSSRYLVKRTGEKVFLECVQDMDHENMFWYRQDPGLGLRLIYFSYDVKMKEKGDIPEGYSVSREKKERFSLILESASTNQTSMYLCASSLPQGADEKLFFGSGTQLSVL.

This clonotype was recorded many times. J is TRBJ1-1 and V is TRBV7-9; TRBD1 matches 8 bases. The CDR3 has 12 amino acids. Trimming removed 4 bases from V and 11 bases from J; junction bases left unmatched: 6. Germline CDR1 and CDR2: SEHNR and FQNEAQ (reference sequence). CDR3 residues: CASSYQGAGAFF. The CDR3, as DNA: TGTGCCAGCAGCTATCAGGGGGCGGGGGCTTTCTTT.

V usage is TRBV24-1 and J usage is TRBJ1-2; no firm D call. Trimming took off 1 base at V and 8 bases at J, with 7 bases between the two ends. The germline gives CDR1 KGHDR, CDR2 SFDVKD. This CDR3 contains 12 residues. CDR3 in DNA: TGTGCCACCAGTGATTTAGAGTTAGGCTACACCTTC. Translating gives CATSDLELGYTF.

This clonotype occurred many times. The V gene is TRBV6-5, the J gene TRBJ2-1; 13 bases map to TRBD2. V was clipped by 2 bases and J by 4 bases; unmatched bases: 2. Germline V gene lookup returns CDR1 MNHEY and CDR2 SVGAGI. There are 16 residues in the CDR3. CDR3: CASSYKLAGGYNEQFF. CDR3 in DNA: TGTGCCAGCAGTTACAAACTAGCGGGAGGGTACAATGAGCAGTTCTTC.

In this sample, this clonotype turned up many times. The V call is TRBV3-1, the J call TRBJ2-4, with D uncertain. Trimming cost V 5 bases and J 0 bases, with 5 bases left between them. Germline values: CDR1 LGHDT, CDR2 YNNKEL (reference sequence). This CDR3 spans 13 amino acids. CDR3 bases: TGTGCCAGCAGCGACATAGCCAAAAACATTCAGTACTTC. It specifies CASSDIAKNIQYF.

This clonotype was recorded a few times. The V and J genes are TRBV19 and TRBJ1-5, with D maybe TRBD1 (6 bases). V dropped 3 bases and J dropped 5 bases, with 14 bases sitting between them. Germline-derived CDR1 and CDR2 are LNHDA and SQIVND (reference sequence). The CDR3 has 15 amino acids. The CDR3 DNA reads as TGTGCCAGTAGTATTGTTCCAGGGGAGGATCAGCCCCAGCATTTT. Residues: CASSIVPGEDQPQHF.

DNA of the CDR3: TGTGCCAGCTCAGGGACAGGGACTGAACGGGGTGAGCAGTTCTTC. It specifies CASSGTGTERGEQFF. The rearrangement links TRBV18 to TRBJ2-1, with TRBD1 matching 9 bases. J was trimmed by 9 bases and V by 5 bases; bases with no gene match: 11. The CDR3 sequence is 15 residues long. Germline V gene data show CDR1 as KGHSH and CDR2 as LQKENI.

In this sample, this clonotype turned up a few times. Mismatch with germline at one junction end may stem from a read error. The chain links TRBV12-3 or TRBV12-4 to TRBJ1-2, with 7 positions matching TRBD1. The CDR3 loop spans 13 amino acids. The CDR3 DNA sequence: TGTGCCAACAGTCCACAGGGGTGGGATGGCTACACCTTC. Protein sequence: CANSPQGWDGYTF.

In this sample, this clonotype turned up many times. The gene calls are TRBV5-1 and TRBJ2-7; D not resolved. V was pared by 0 bases and J by 0 bases, with 7 bases between. The CDR3 is 14 amino acids. Germline CDR1 reads SGHRS; CDR2 reads YFSETQ. CDR3 nucleotides: TGCGCCAGCAGCTTGGACCCCGGCTCCTACGAGCAGTACTTC. Encoded protein: CASSLDPGSYEQYF. The variable domain in full, completed from reference TRBV5-1 and TRBJ2-7, reads KAGVTQTPRYLIKTRGQQVTLSCSPISGHRSVSWYQQTPGQGLQFLFEYFSETQRNKGNFPGRFSGRQFSNSRSEMNVSTLELGDSALYLCASSLDPGSYEQYFGPGTRLTVT.

This clonotype appeared many times. The gene calls are TRBV30 and TRBJ2-7; D uncertain. V was trimmed by 0 bases and J by 5 bases, leaving 11 bases between them. CDR1 and CDR2 from the germline V gene are GTSNPN and SVGIG (reference sequence). The CDR3 has 13 amino acids. In DNA, the CDR3 is TGTGCCTGGAGTGTACTGACATTGGACGAGCAGTACTTC. It codes for CAWSVLTLDEQYF.

This clonotype was seen ten or more times. The rearrangement joins TRBV6-1 to TRBJ2-1; TRBD2 agrees at 13 bases. Trimming cost V 5 bases and J 5 bases; bases outside gene matches: 6. Germline V gene sequence: CDR1 MNHNS, CDR2 SASEGT. The CDR3 is 16 amino acids. As DNA, the CDR3 is TGTGCCAGCAGTCCCAGACTAGCGGGAGGCCACAATGAGCAGTTCTTC. It encodes CASSPRLAGGHNEQFF.

The chain joins TRBV20-1 to TRBJ2-2, with D perhaps given as TRBD1 or TRBD2 (5 bases each). The CDR3 extends over 15 amino acids. The germline V gene has CDR1 DFQATT and CDR2 SNEGSKA (reference sequence). Trimming pared 7 bases from V and 5 bases from J, leaving 20 bases between. The CDR3 region is CSVKRFQGGTGELFF. For the CDR3, the DNA is TGCAGTGTCAAGCGGTTTCAGGGTGGTACCGGGGAGCTGTTTTTT.

In this sample, this clonotype turned up many times. CDR3 sequence reads: CSARSWDRETQYF. The CDR3 DNA reads TGCAGTGCTAGAAGCTGGGATAGAGAGACCCAGTACTTC. V is TRBV20-1 and J is TRBJ2-5; D gene ambiguous. Trimming removed 2 bases from V and 4 bases from J, with 11 bases in between. The CDR3 extends over 13 amino acids. Germline loops: CDR1 DFQATT, CDR2 SNEGSKA (reference sequence).

This clonotype appeared many times. V is TRBV18 and J is TRBJ1-2; D gene uncertain. Trimming took 2 bases from V and 7 from J, leaving 11 bases between them. In germline, CDR1 is KGHSH, CDR2 LQKENI. The CDR3 spans 13 residues. In DNA, the CDR3 is TGTGCCAGCTCACCAACGGATTTGGCTGGCTACACCTTC. Encoded protein: CASSPTDLAGYTF. The full variable domain, completed using reference TRBV18 and TRBJ1-2, is NAGVMQNPRHLVRRRGQEARLRCSPMKGHSHVYWYRQLPEEGLKFMVYLQKENIIDESGMPKERFSAEFPKEGPSILRIQQVVRGDSAAYFCASSPTDLAGYTFGSGTRLTVV.

In this sample, this clonotype turned up many times. Written as DNA, the CDR3 is TGTGCCAGCACGACCCGTCGGGCTGGCCGAGAGACCCAGTACTTC. This translates into CASTTRRAGRETQYF. The gene calls are TRBV28 and TRBJ2-5; D is unresolved. The CDR3 runs to 15 residues. Trimming took 7 bases from V and 4 from J, leaving 19 bases between them. CDR1 is MDHEN and CDR2 is SYDVKM in the germline V gene.

This clonotype was detected ten times or more. The chain uses TRBV30 and TRBJ2-3; 7 bases match TRBD2. Trimming at V came to 0 bases and at J to 0 bases, leaving 3 bases not matched to a gene. Germline assignment: CDR1 GTSNPN and CDR2 SVGIG (reference sequence). The CDR3 sequence is 15 residues long. This chain's CDR3 is CAWSVSSGSTDTQYF. CDR3 nucleotide sequence: TGTGCCTGGAGTGTTTCTAGCGGTAGCACAGATACGCAGTATTTT.

This clonotype was seen at least ten times. The rearrangement joins TRBV10-3 to TRBJ2-3, with no clear D. The V end lost 6 bases, the J end lost 2 bases, and 18 bases lay between the germline ends. CDR3 size: 16 residues. Germline assignment: CDR1 ENHRY and CDR2 SYGVKD. DNA of the CDR3: TGTGCCATCAGAGAGGCCGCAAAACGCTACACAGATACGCAGTATTTT. Translated, it gives CAIREAAKRYTDTQYF.

This clonotype has a single count. A much larger clone lies a single base off, so this may be a read error. This chain uses TRBV10-3 with TRBJ2-7, with D possibly being TRBD2 (6 bases). CDR1 and CDR2 from the germline V gene are ENHRY and SYGVKD. V gave up 2 bases and J gave up 3 bases, with 17 bases separating them. The CDR3 sequence is 16 residues long. CDR3 nucleotides: TGTGCCATCAGTGAGCCTACAGAGAAGGGACTCTACGAGCAGTACTTC. This sequence encodes CAISEPTEKGLYEQYF.

At least ten counts were recorded for this clonotype. The chain links TRBV28 to TRBJ2-5; unclear D gene. This CDR3 spans 12 amino acids. V was pared by 3 bases and J by 4 bases, with 6 bases between. Germline CDR1 and CDR2: MDHEN and SYDVKM. CDR3 nucleotides: TGTGCCAGCAGTTTTGTATTAGAGACCCAGTACTTC. It encodes CASSFVLETQYF. The whole variable domain, filled in from reference TRBV28 and TRBJ2-5, reads DVKVTQSSRYLVKRTGEKVFLECVQDMDHENMFWYRQDPGLGLRLIYFSYDVKMKEKGDIPEGYSVSREKKERFSLILESASTNQTSMYLCASSFVLETQYFGPGTRLLVL.

This clonotype has a count of ten or more. The V and J genes are TRBV20-1 and TRBJ1-2; D possibly corresponds to TRBD1 (6 bases). Germline V gene lookup returns CDR1 DFQATT and CDR2 SNEGSKA (reference sequence). Trimming removed 4 bases at V and 2 bases at J, with 14 bases between. The CDR3 spans 14 residues. The CDR3 bases are TGCAGTGCTACTTACAGGGAAAGCAACTATGGCTACACCTTC. Translating gives CSATYRESNYGYTF.

In this sample, this clonotype turned up many times. This chain joins TRBV28 and TRBJ2-1; D gene ambiguous. This CDR3 region has 17 residues. The ends were cut back, 4 bases at V and 2 bases at J, with 18 bases in the middle. Germline CDR1 MDHEN, CDR2 SYDVKM. The CDR3 DNA follows: TGTGCCAGCAGTTCCGAATCGTGGCGTCAAGCCTACAATGAGCAGTTCTTC. Translating gives CASSSESWRQAYNEQFF. The entire variable domain, with the rest obtained from reference TRBV28 and TRBJ2-1, is as follows: DVKVTQSSRYLVKRTGEKVFLECVQDMDHENMFWYRQDPGLGLRLIYFSYDVKMKEKGDIPEGYSVSREKKERFSLILESASTNQTSMYLCASSSESWRQAYNEQFFGPGTRLTVL.